The 8 T cell receptor beta chains below come from one sample, sequenced in a study of CD8 T cells in Susac syndrome. After extraction with the RNeasy kit, roughly 0.45 to 1 ug of the RNA was reverse transcribed using random hexamers. TCRdb re-called the immunoSEQ multiplex PCR reads with MiXCR, one entry per CDR3 protein. The sample contains about 84,000 distinct CDR3 sequences, roughly 96% of which appear only once. Sequences were obtained from CD8+ T cells from PBMCs. These TCRs come from a human donor with Susac syndrome.

The chain couples TRBV27 to TRBJ2-7; TRBD1 might be the D (6 bases). The CDR3 totals 14 residues. CDR1 and CDR2 from the germline V gene are MNHEY and SMNVEV (reference sequence). The V end was cut by 5 bases, the J end by 3 bases, with 14 bases between. CDR3 coding DNA: TGTGCCAGCAGTCCCGCCGGACAGATCTACGAGCAGTACTTC. This sequence encodes CASSPAGQIYEQYF.

J is TRBJ2-1 and V is TRBV11-2; 7 bases align to TRBD2. V lost 5 bases, J lost 0 bases, and 16 bases stayed unmatched. This CDR3 is built from 19 residues. Germline CDR1 is SGHAT and CDR2 is FQNNGV. CDR3 nucleotides: TGTGCCAGCAGCCCCGTCTTGGCGGGAGAAGGAAGCTCCTACAATGAGCAGTTCTTC. This sequence encodes CASSPVLAGEGSSYNEQFF.

This clonotype was counted only a few times. The J gene is TRBJ2-1, the V gene TRBV11-2; D unclear. Trimming stripped 2 bases from V and 8 bases from J, with 4 bases between. Germline V lookup: CDR1 SGHAT, CDR2 FQNNGV. The CDR3 is made up of 11 amino acids. In DNA form, the CDR3 reads TGTGCCAGCAGCTTACGTGATGAGCAGTTCTTC. This codes for CASSLRDEQFF.

This rearrangement joins TRBV9 to TRBJ2-3; D unresolved. The CDR3 has 11 amino acids. CDR1 and CDR2 (germline): SGDLS, YYNGEE. V shed 7 bases and J shed 10 bases, with 13 bases lying between them. The CDR3 spells CASGSRTAQYF. For the CDR3, the DNA is TGTGCCAGCGGCTCAAGAACCGCGCAGTATTTT.

The rearrangement links TRBV6-5 to TRBJ2-2; D is uncertain. The CDR3 is 12 amino acids. V was pared by 1 base and J by 6 bases, with 3 bases between. Germline CDR1 reads MNHEY; CDR2 reads SVGAGI. CDR3 in amino acids: CASSYFSGELFF. The CDR3 DNA sequence: TGTGCCAGCAGTTACTTCTCCGGGGAGCTGTTTTTT.

V gene TRBV7-9 combines with J gene TRBJ1-1, with D possibly matching TRBD1 (5 bases). This CDR3 spans 13 amino acids. V was trimmed by 5 bases and J by 6 bases, leaving 13 bases between them. Germline V gene data show CDR1 as SEHNR and CDR2 as FQNEAQ (reference sequence). As DNA, the CDR3 is TGTGCCAGCAGCCCTACAGGCGGGCCTGAAGCTTTCTTT. Translated: CASSPTGGPEAFF.

This chain connects TRBV7-9 to TRBJ1-2; D perhaps matches TRBD1 (5 bases). V gave up 5 bases and J gave up 6 bases, with 13 bases separating them. Per germline, CDR1 SEHNR and CDR2 FQNEAQ (reference sequence). The CDR3 has 13 amino acids. The CDR3 sequence is CASSPGHSDGYTF. In DNA form, the CDR3 reads TGTGCCAGCAGCCCCGGACATTCGGATGGCTACACCTTC.

The rearrangement uses TRBV15 and TRBJ2-1, with D unclear. This CDR3 is 16 amino acids long. From germline, CDR1 is LNHNV and CDR2 YYDKDF (reference sequence). Trimming took off 1 base at V and 7 bases at J, with 17 bases between the two ends. CDR3 sequence: CATSRAYTVPENEQFF. The CDR3 coding sequence is TGTGCCACCAGCAGAGCGTACACAGTTCCCGAGAATGAGCAGTTCTTC. Complete variable domain (other parts from reference TRBV15 and TRBJ2-1): DAMVIQNPRYQVTQFGKPVTLSCSQTLNHNVMYWYQQKSSQAPKLLFHYYDKDFNNEADTPDNFQSRRPNTSFCFLDIRSPGLGDTAMYLCATSRAYTVPENEQFFGPGTRLTVL.